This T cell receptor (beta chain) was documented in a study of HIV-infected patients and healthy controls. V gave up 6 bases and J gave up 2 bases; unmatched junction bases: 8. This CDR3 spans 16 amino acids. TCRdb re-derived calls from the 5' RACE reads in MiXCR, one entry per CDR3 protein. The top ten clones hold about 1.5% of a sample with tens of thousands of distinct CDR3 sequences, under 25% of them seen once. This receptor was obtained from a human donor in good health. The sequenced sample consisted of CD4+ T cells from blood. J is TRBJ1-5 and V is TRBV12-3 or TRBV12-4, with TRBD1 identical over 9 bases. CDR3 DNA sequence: TGTGCCAGCAGACCAACAGGGGGCGCTGGCAATCAGCCCCAGCATTTT. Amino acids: CASRPTGGAGNQPQHF.